This T cell receptor beta chain came from a study of metastatic and nonmetastatic thyroid tumors. The V segment lost 0 bases and the J segment 8 bases; nucleotides outside the gene matches: 12. The germline gives CDR1 DFQATT, CDR2 SNEGSKA (reference sequence). The CDR3 sequence is 17 residues long. This clone was detected only a few times. Original analysis: The study's classifier, a distant-metastasis tool for papillary thyroid cancer, was built using CDR3 differences across clinicopathological groups. TCRdb re-analyzed the PCR reads using MiXCR. TCRdb assigned the V and J calls; the authors' analysis was not used. Of about 50,000 clones listed, less than 5% were seen once; the top ten hold less than 10%. Until they underwent thyroid surgery, no patient had received any treatment.

Sequenced sample: blood. The TCR originated in a female donor with papillary thyroid cancer or a benign thyroid nodule (not recorded which). Some clones in this sample may be carry-over from other donors' samples. This chain links TRBV20-1 with TRBJ1-6, with 8 nucleotides matching TRBD1. For the CDR3, the DNA is TGCAGTGCTAGAGATCTCATGAAGACAGGGGAAGATTCACCCCTCCACTTT. Its protein is CSARDLMKTGEDSPLHF.